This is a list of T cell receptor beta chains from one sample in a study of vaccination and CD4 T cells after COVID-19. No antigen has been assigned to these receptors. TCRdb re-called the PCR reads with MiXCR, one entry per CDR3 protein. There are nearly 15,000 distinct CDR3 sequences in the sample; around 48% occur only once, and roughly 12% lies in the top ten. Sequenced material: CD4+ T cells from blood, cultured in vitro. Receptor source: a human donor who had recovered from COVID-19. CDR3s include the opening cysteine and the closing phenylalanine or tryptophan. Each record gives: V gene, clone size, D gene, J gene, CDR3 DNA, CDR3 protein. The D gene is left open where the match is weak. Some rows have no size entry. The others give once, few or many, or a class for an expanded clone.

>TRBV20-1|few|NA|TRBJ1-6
TGCAGTGCTAGAGAAAGGCAGGGACGCACCTCCTATAATTCACCCCTCCACTTT
CSARERQGRTSYNSPLHF
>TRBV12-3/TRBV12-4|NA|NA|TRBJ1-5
TGTGCCAGCAGTCAGGGGAATAGCAATCAGCCCCAGCATTTT
CASSQGNSNQPQHF
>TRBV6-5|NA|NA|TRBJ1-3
TGTGCCAGCAGTTACGGGGAGAGCTCTGGAAACACCATATATTTT
CASSYGESSGNTIYF
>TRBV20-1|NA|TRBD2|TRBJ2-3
TGCAGTGCTTGGAGCGGGAGGGCCACAGATACGCAGTATTTT
CSAWSGRATDTQYF
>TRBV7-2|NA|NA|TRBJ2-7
TGTGCCAGCAGCTTAGGGCAGGGGACCTACGAGCAGTACTTC
CASSLGQGTYEQYF
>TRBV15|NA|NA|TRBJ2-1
TGTGCCACCAGCAGTCCGCCCCGAGACCGGGGCGATGAGCAGTTCTTC
CATSSPPRDRGDEQFF
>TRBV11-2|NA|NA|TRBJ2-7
TGTGCCAGCAGCTCAAACCCCTACGAGCAGTACTTC
CASSSNPYEQYF
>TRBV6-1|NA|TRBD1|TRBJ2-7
TGTGCCAGCAGTCCACAGGGGTACGAGCAGTACTTC
CASSPQGYEQYF
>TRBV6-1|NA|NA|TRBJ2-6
TGTGCCATCAGTGAAACAGGGCCTGGGGCCAACGTCCTGACTTTC
CAISETGPGANVLTF
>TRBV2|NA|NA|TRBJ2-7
TGTGCCAGCCGGCTAGCGTCAAATTACGAGCAGTACTTC
CASRLASNYEQYF
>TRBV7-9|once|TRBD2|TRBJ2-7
TGTGCCAGCAGCTTATCGGGGGGGACCTACGAGCAGTACTTC
CASSLSGGTYEQYF
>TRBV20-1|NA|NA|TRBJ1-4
TGCAGTGCTAGAGGAAACCCCCTCCCTCGACAGGCTACAAATGAAAAACTGTTTTTT
CSARGNPLPRQATNEKLFF
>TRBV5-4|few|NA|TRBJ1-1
TGTGCCAGCAGCCCAAGACCCCAGGGTCCTGCCACTGAAGCTTTCTTT
CASSPRPQGPATEAFF
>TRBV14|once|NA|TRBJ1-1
TGTGCCAGCAGCCAGGGCGGCCGCCGAAACACTGAAGCTTTCTTT
CASSQGGRRNTEAFF
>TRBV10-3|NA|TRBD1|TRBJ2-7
TGTGCCATCAGTGGGGGACAGGGGGCTTTGTCCTACGAGCAGTACTTC
CAISGGQGALSYEQYF
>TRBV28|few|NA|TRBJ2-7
TGTGCCAGCAGTCATTCCGGGACACCCTGGACCTACGAGCAGTACTTC
CASSHSGTPWTYEQYF
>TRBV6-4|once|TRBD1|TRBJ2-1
TGTGCCAGCAGTGAGGGACAGGGCGGGAGCAATGAGCAGTTCTTC
CASSEGQGGSNEQFF
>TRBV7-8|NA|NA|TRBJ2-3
TGTGCCAGCAGCAGACGGGTTAGCACAGATACGCAGTATTTT
CASSRRVSTDTQYF
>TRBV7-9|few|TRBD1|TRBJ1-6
TGTGCCAGCAGCCCGGACAGGGGTAATTCACCCCTCCACTTT
CASSPDRGNSPLHF
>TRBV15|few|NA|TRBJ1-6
TGTGCCACGGGGGGAGGCTCCTATAATTCACCCCTCCACTTT
CATGGGSYNSPLHF
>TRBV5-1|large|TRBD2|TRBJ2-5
TGCGCCAGCAGCTTGTTAAGCGGGAGCGGAGAGACCCAGTACTTC
CASSLLSGSGETQYF
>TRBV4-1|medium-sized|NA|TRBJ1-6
TGCGCCAGCAGCCAGGTCTCCTCACCCCTCCACTTT
CASSQVSSPLHF
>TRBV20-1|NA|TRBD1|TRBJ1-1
TGCAGTGCTAGAGATTCCGACAGGGGTGGAACTGAAGCTTTCTTT
CSARDSDRGGTEAFF
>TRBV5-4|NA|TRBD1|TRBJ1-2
TGTGCCAGCAGCTTGGGGACAGGGGCGGGCTATGGCTACACCTTC
CASSLGTGAGYGYTF
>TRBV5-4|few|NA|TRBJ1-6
TGTGCCAGCAGCCAATCAAGGGATAATTCACCCCTCCACTTT
CASSQSRDNSPLHF
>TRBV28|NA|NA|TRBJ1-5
TGTGCCAGCAGTTCGTCGGACAGAATAAGCAATCAGCCCCAGCATTTT
CASSSSDRISNQPQHF
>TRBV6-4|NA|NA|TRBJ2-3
TGTGCCAGCAGTGTTCAGGGGGGGACAGATACGCAGTATTTT
CASSVQGGTDTQYF
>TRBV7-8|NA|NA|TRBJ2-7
TGTGCCAGCAGCGCCCTGTTCAACAGGGAGGGCACCTACGAGCAGTACTTC
CASSALFNREGTYEQYF
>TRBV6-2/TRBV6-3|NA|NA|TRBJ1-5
TGTGCCAGCAGTTACTCGACATTTAATCAGCCCCAGCATTTT
CASSYSTFNQPQHF
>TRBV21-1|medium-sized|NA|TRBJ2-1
TGTGCCAGCAGCAAAGCCCCGGAGATTGCCTACAATGAGCAGTTCTTC
CASSKAPEIAYNEQFF
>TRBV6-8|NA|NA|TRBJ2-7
TGTGCCAGCAACCCGGGGGAGGCGCAGTACTTC
CASNPGEAQYF
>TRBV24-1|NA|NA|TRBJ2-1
TGTGCCACTTCGGGGAATTTGGGCTCCTACAATGAGCAGTTCTTC
CATSGNLGSYNEQFF
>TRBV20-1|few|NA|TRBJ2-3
TGCAGTGCTAGCGGAATCGATCGGACCACAGATACGCAGTATTTT
CSASGIDRTTDTQYF
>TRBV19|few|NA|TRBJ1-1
TGTGCCAGTAGTTCCCTCCCTTACCAAATTCTTCAAGCTTTCTTT
CASSSLPYQILQAFF
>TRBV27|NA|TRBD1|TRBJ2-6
TGTGCCAGCAGACCAAACCGGGACAGGGTAACTGTCGGGGCCAACGTCCTGACTTTC
CASRPNRDRVTVGANVLTF
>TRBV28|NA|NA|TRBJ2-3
TGTGCCAGCAGCCGGGACTCACTCACAGATACGCAGTATTTT
CASSRDSLTDTQYF
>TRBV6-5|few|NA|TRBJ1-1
TGTGCCAGCAGTTACTCAGTTCTTTTCACTGAAGCTTTCTTT
CASSYSVLFTEAFF